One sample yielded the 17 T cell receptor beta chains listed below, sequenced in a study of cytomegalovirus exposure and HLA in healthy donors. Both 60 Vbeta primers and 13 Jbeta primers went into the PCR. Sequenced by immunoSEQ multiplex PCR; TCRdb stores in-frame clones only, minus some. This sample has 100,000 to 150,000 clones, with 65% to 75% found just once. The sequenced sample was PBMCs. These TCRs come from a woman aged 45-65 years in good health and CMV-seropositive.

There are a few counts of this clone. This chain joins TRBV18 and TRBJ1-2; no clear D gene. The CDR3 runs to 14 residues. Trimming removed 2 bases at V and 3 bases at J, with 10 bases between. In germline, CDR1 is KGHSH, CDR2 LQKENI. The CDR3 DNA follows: TGTGCCAGCTCACCAATGATGGCCGACTATGGCTACACCTTC. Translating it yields CASSPMMADYGYTF.

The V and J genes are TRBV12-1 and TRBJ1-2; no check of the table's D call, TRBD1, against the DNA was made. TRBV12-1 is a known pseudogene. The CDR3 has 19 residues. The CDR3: CASSFAQNRDRIRWYGYTF. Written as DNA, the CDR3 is TGTGCCAGCAGCTTTGCTCAGAACCGGGACAGGATAAGATGGTATGGCTACACCTTC.

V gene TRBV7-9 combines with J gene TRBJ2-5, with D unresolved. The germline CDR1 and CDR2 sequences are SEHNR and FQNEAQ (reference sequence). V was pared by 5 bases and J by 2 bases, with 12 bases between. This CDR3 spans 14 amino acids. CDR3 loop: CASSLSQVQETQYF. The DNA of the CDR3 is TGTGCCAGCAGCCTCTCGCAGGTTCAAGAGACCCAGTACTTC.

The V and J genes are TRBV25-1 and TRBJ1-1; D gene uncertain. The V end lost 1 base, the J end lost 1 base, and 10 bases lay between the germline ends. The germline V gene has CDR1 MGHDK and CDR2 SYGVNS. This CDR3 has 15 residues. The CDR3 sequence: CASSELGGPNTEAFF. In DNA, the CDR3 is TGTGCCAGCAGTGAATTAGGAGGTCCGAACACTGAAGCTTTCTTT. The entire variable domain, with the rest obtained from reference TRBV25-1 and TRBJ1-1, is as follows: EADIYQTPRYLVIGTGKKITLECSQTMGHDKMYWYQQDPGMELHLIHYSYGVNSTEKGDLSSESTVSRIRTEHFPLTLESARPSHTSQYLCASSELGGPNTEAFFGQGTRLTVV.

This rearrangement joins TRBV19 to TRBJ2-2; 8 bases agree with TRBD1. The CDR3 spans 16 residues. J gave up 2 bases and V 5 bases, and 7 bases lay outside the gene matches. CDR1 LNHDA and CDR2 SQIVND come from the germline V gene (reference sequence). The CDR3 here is CASSPKTGGNTGELFF. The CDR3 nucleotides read TGTGCCAGTAGTCCCAAAACAGGGGGTAACACCGGGGAGCTGTTTTTT.

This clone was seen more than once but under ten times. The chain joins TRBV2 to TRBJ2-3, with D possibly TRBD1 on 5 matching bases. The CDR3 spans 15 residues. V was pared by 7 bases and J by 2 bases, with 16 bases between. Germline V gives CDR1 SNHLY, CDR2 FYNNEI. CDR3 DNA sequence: TGTGCCAGCAATTTTGGACACAAAACCACAGATACGCAGTATTTT. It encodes CASNFGHKTTDTQYF.

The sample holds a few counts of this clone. The CDR3 nucleotides read TGTGCCTGGAGTGCCACCCCGACAGGGAGAATCAATTCACCCCTCCACTTT. As protein: CAWSATPTGRINSPLHF. This chain links TRBV30 with TRBJ1-6, with 7 bases matching TRBD1. The CDR3 totals 17 residues. Germline values: CDR1 GTSNPN, CDR2 SVGIG (reference sequence). V was pared by 1 base and J by 7 bases, with 13 bases of the junction left unmatched.

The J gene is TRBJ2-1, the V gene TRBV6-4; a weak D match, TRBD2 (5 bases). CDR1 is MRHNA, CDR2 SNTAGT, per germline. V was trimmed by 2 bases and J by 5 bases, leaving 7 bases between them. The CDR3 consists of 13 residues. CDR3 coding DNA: TGTGCCAGCAGTGACACGGGAAACAATGAGCAGTTCTTC. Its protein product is CASSDTGNNEQFF.

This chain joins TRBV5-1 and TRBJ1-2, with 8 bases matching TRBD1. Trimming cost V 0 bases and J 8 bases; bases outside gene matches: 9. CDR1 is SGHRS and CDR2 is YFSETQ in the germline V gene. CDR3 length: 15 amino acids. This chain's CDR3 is CASSLGTTGGGGYTF. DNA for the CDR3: TGCGCCAGCAGCTTGGGAACTACAGGGGGAGGCGGCTACACCTTC.

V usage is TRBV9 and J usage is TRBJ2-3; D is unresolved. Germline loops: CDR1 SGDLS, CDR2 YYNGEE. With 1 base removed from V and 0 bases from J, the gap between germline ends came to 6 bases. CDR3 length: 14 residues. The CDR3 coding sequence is TGTGCCAGCAGCGTATATCCTAGCACAGATACGCAGTATTTT. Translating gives CASSVYPSTDTQYF.

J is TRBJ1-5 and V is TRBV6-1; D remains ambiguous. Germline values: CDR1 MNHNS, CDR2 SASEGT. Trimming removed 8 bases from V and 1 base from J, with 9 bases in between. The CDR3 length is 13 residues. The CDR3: CASGENSNQPQHF. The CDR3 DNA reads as TGTGCCAGCGGGGAGAACAGCAATCAGCCCCAGCATTTT.

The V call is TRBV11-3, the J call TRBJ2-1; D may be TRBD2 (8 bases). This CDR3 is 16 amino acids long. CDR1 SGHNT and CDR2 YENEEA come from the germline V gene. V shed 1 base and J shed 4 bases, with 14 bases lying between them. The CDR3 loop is CASSLAGGGLYNEQFF. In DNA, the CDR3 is TGTGCCAGCAGCTTAGCGGGAGGGGGCTTATACAATGAGCAGTTCTTC.

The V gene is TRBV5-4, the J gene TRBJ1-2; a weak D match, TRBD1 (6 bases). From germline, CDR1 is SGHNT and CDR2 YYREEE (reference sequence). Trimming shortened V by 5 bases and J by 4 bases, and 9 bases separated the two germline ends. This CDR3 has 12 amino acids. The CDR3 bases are TGTGCCAGCAGAGGACAGTCCTATGGCTACACCTTC. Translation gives CASRGQSYGYTF.

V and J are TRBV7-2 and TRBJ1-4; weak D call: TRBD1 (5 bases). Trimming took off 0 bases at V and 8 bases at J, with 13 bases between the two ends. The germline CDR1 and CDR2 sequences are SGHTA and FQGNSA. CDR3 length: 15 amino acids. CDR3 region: CASSLAAGWGEKLFF. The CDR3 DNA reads TGTGCCAGCAGCTTAGCTGCGGGATGGGGGGAAAAACTGTTTTTT.

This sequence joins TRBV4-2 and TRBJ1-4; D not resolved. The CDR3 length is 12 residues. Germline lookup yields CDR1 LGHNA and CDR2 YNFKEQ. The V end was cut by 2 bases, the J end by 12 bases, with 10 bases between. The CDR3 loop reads CASSQPGPQLFF. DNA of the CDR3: TGTGCCAGCAGCCAACCGGGTCCTCAACTGTTTTTT.

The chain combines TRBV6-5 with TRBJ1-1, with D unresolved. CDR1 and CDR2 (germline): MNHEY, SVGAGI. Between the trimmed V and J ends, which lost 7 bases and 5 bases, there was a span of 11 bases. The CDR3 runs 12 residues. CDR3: CASNTFGTEAFF. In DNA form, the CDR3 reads TGTGCCAGCAATACGTTCGGGACTGAAGCTTTCTTT.

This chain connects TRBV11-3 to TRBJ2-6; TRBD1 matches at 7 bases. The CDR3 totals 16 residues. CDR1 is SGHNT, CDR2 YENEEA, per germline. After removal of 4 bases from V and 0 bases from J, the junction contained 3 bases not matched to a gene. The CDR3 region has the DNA TGTGCCAGCAGCTCAGGGGGTCCCTCTGGGGCCAACGTCCTGACTTTC. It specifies CASSSGGPSGANVLTF.